This T cell receptor beta chain was recovered during a study of OX40 agonist ivuxolimab in advanced cancers. Across the study: Mean age roughly 65 years, range roughly 23 to 79; nearly 85% male. Study-wide findings and caveats: Both CD4+ and CD8+ T cell populations in blood had undergone clonal expansion by week 6 at 0.1 to 3.0 mg/kg.

This clone was picked up one time. Its antigen is unknown. Assay: immunoSEQ multiplex PCR; the TCRdb copy retains only in-frame clones and omits some. This table holds nearly 85,000 clones, 80% to 90% found once. Germline lookup yields CDR1 SGHRS and CDR2 YFSETQ. Losses at the gene ends were 3 bases for V and 8 bases for J; bases not matched to a gene: 3. The CDR3 loop spans 14 amino acids. This specimen was CD4+ or CD8+ T cells sorted from blood, taken in a trial of the OX40 agonist ivuxolimab. The receptor comes from an adult with an advanced solid tumor such as melanoma, head and neck, liver or kidney cancer. The chain uses TRBV5-1 and TRBJ2-1; 12 positions agree with TRBD1. The CDR3, as DNA: TGCGCCAGCAGCTGGGACAGGGGGCTATATGAGCAGTTCTTC. It yields the protein CASSWDRGLYEQFF.